The sequence of this T cell receptor beta chain was determined in a study of T cell changes during pregnancy in multiple sclerosis. V dropped 2 bases and J dropped 4 bases, with 18 bases sitting between them. The CDR3 contains 16 residues. Germline V gives CDR1 LGHNA, CDR2 YNFKEQ. Here immunoSEQ multiplex PCR was the method, and the copy in TCRdb shows in-frame clones only, minus some. The repertoire holds about 53,000 clones, 90% seen once, with under 3.5% in the top ten. This sequence originates from a female donor with multiple sclerosis, enrolled in a pregnancy study. This chain connects TRBV4-2 to TRBJ2-7; the D gene is possibly TRBD1 (6 bases). Sequences were derived from CD8+ T cells from peripheral blood mononuclear cells, sampled before pregnancy. The DNA of the CDR3 is TGTGCCAGCAGCCAACGGGGACAACCCGAGGGTTACGAGCAGTACTTC. Translation: CASSQRGQPEGYEQYF.